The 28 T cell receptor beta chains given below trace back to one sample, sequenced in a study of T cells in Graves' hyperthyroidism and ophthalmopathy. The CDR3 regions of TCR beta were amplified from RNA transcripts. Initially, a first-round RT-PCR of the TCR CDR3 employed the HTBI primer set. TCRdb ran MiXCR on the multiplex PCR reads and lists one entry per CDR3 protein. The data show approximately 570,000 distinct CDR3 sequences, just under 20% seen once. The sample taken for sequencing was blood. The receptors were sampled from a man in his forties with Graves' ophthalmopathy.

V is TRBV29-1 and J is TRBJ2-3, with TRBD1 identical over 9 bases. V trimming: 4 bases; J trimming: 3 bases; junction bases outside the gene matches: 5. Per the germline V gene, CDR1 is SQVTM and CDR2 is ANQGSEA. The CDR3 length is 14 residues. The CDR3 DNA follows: TGCAGCGTTGGGGGACAGGGTAAGACAGATACGCAGTATTTT. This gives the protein CSVGGQGKTDTQYF.

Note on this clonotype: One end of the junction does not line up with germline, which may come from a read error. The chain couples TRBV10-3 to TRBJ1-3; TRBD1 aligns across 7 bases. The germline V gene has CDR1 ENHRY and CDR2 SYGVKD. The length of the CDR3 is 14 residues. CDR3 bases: TGTGTCATCAACCAGGGGGGCTCTGGAAACACCATATATTTT. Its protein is CVINQGGSGNTIYF.

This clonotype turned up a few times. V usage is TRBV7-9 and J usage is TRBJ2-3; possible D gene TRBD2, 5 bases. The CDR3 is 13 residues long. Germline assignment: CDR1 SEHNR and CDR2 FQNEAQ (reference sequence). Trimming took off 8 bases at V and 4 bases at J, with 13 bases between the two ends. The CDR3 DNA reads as TGTGCCAGCCACGGTTCGGGGTCAGATACGCAGTATTTT. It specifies CASHGSGSDTQYF.

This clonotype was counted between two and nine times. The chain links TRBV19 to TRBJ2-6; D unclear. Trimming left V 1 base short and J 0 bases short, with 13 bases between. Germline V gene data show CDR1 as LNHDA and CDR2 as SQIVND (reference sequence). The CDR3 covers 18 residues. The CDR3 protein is CASSIGKGRNSGANVLTF. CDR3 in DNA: TGTGCCAGTAGTATAGGGAAGGGTCGCAACTCTGGGGCCAACGTCCTGACTTTC.

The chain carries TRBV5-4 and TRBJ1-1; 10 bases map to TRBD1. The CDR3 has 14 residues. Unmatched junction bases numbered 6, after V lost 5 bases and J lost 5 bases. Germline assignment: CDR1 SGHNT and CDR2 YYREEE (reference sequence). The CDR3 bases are TGTGCCAGCAGAGTGGGACAGGGGACGACTGAAGCTTTCTTT. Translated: CASRVGQGTTEAFF.

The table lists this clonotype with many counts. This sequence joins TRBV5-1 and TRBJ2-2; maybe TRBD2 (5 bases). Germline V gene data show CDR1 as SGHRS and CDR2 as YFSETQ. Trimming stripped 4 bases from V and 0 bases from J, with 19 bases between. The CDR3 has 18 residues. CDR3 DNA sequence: TGCGCCAGCAGCCATTGGGGAGCGAACCGTGCGAACACCGGGGAGCTGTTTTTT. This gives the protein CASSHWGANRANTGELFF.

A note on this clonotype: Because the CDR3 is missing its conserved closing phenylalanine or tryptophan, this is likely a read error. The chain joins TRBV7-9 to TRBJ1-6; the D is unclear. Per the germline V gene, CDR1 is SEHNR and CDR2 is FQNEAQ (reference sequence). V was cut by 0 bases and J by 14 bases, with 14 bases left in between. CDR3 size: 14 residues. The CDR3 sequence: CASSLAGRAGALHL. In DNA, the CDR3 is TGTGCCAGCAGCTTAGCCGGACGGGCTGGGGCCCTCCACCTT.

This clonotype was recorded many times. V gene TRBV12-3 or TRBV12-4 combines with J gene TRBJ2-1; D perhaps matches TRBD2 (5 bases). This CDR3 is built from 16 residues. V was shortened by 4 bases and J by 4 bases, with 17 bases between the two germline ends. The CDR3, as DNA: TGTGCCAGCAGTTCCCGAACGGTGCGGGCTTACAATGAGCAGTTCTTC. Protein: CASSSRTVRAYNEQFF.

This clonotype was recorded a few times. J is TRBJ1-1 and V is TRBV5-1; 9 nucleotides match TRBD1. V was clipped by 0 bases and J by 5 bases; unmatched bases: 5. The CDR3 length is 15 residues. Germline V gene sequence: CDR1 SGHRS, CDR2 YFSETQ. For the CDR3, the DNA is TGCGCCAGCAGCTTGGAATCCGGACAGGGGACTGAAGCTTTCTTT. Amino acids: CASSLESGQGTEAFF.

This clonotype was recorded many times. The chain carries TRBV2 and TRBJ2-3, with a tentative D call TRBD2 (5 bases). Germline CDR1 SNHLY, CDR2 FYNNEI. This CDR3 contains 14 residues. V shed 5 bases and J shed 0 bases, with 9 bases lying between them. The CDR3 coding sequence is TGTGCCAGCAGTTTTTGGACTAGCACAGATACGCAGTATTTT. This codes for CASSFWTSTDTQYF.

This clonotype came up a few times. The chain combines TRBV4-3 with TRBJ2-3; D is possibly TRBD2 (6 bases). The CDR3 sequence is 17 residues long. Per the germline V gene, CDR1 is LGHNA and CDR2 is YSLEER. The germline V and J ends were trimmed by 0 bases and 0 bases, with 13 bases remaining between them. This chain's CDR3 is CASSQDQLAPSTDTQYF. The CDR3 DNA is TGCGCCAGCAGCCAAGATCAGCTAGCGCCTAGCACAGATACGCAGTATTTT.

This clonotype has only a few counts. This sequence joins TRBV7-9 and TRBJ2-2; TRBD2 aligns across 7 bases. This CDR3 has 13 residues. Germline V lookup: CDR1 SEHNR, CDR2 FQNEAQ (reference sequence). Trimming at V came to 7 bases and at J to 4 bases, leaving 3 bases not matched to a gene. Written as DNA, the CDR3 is TGTGCCAGCAAAGGGGAGGGCACCGGGGAGCTGTTTTTT. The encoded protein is CASKGEGTGELFF.

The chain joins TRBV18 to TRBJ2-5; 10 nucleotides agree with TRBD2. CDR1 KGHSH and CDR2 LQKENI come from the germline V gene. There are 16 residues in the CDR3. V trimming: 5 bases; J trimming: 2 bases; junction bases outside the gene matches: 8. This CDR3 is CASSVLAGAPQETQYF. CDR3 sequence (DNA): TGTGCCAGCTCAGTCCTAGCGGGGGCACCTCAAGAGACCCAGTACTTC.

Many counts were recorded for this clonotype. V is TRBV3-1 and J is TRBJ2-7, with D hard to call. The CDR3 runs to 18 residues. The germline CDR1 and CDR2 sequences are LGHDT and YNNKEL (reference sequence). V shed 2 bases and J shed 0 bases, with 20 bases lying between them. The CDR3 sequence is CASSQNDGAMGFSYEQYF. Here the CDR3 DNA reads TGTGCCAGCAGCCAAAACGATGGTGCGATGGGCTTCTCCTACGAGCAGTACTTC.

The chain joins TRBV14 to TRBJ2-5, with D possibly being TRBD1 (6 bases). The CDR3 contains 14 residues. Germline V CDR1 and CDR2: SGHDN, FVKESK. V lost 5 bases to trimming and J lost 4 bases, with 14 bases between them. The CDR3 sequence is CASSAGVVGETQYF. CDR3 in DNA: TGTGCCAGCAGCGCAGGGGTTGTGGGAGAGACCCAGTACTTC. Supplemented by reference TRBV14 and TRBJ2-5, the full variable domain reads EAGVTQFPSHSVIEKGQTVTLRCDPISGHDNLYWYRRVMGKEIKFLLHFVKESKQDESGMPNNRFLAERTGGTYSTLKVQPAELEDSGVYFCASSAGVVGETQYFGPGTRLLVL.

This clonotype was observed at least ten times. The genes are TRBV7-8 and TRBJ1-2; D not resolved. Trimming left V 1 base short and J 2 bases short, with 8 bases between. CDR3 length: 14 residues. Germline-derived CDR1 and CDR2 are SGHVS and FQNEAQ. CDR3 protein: CASSLDSRNYGYTF. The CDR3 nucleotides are TGTGCCAGCAGCTTAGACAGCCGCAACTATGGCTACACCTTC.

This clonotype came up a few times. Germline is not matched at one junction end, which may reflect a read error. The CDR3 region is CANSQDLGSGNTIYF. The CDR3 nucleotides read TGCGCCAACAGCCAAGATCTGGGTTCTGGAAACACCATATATTTT. The gene calls are TRBV4-1 and TRBJ1-3; no clear D gene. CDR1 is MGHRA and CDR2 is YSYEKL in the germline V gene. CDR3 length: 15 amino acids.

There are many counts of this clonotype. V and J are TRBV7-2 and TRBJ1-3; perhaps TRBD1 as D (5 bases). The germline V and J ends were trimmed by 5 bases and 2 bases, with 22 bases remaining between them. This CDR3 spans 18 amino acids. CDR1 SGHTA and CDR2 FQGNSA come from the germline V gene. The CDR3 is CASSPSVGGGLTGNTIYF. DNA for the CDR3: TGTGCCAGCAGCCCCTCCGTGGGTGGGGGACTCACTGGAAACACCATATATTTT.

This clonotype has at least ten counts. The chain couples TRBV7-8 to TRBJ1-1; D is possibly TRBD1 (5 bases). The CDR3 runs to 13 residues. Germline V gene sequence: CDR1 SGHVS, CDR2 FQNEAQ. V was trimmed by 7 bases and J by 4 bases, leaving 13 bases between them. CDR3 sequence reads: CASTGRGGTEAFF. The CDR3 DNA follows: TGTGCCAGCACCGGCCGGGGCGGCACTGAAGCTTTCTTT.

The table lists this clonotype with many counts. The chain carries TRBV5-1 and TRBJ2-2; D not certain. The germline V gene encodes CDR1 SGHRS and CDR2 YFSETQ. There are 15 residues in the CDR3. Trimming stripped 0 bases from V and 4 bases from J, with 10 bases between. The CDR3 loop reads CASSLARRGTGELFF. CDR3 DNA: TGCGCCAGCAGCTTGGCACGGCGCGGCACCGGGGAGCTGTTTTTT.

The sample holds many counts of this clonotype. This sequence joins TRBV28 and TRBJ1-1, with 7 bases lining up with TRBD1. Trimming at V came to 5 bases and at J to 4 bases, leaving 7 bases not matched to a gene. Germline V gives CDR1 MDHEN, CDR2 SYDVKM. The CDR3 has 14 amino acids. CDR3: CASSGDSRSTEAFF. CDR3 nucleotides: TGTGCCAGCAGTGGGGACAGCAGGAGCACTGAAGCTTTCTTT.

The CDR3 reads CASTPRRTSLNSPLHF. The CDR3 DNA reads as TGTGCCAGCACCCCCCGTCGGACATCCTTAAATTCACCCCTCCACTTT. The genes are TRBV6-1 and TRBJ1-6, with D possibly TRBD1 on 5 matching bases. Trimming cost V 7 bases and J 7 bases, with 20 bases left between them. This CDR3 is 16 amino acids long. Germline values: CDR1 MNHNS, CDR2 SASEGT.

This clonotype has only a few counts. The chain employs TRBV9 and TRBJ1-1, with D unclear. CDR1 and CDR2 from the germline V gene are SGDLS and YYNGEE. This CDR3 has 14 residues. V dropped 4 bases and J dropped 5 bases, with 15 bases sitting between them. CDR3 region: CASSPEGLWTEAFF. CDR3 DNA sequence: TGTGCCAGCAGCCCAGAAGGGTTGTGGACTGAAGCTTTCTTT.

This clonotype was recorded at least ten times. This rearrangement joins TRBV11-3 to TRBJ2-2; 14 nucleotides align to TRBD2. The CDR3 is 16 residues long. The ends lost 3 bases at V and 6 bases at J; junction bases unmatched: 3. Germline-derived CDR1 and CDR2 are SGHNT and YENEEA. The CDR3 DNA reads TGTGCCAGCAGCTTTTCGGGACTAGCGGGGGCCGGGGAGCTGTTTTTT. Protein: CASSFSGLAGAGELFF.

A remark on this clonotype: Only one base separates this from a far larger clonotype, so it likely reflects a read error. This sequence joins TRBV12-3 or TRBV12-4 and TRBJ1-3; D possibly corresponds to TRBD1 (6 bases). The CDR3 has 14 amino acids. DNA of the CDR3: TGTGCCAGCAGCCTCGGGGGCTCTGGAGACACCATATATTTT. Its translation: CASSLGGSGDTIYF.

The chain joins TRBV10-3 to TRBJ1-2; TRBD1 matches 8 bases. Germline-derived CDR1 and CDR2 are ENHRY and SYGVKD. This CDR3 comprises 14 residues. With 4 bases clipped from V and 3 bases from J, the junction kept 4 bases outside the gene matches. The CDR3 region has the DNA TGTGCCATCAGTGCAGGGGGCGCGGACTATGGCTACACCTTC. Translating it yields CAISAGGADYGYTF.

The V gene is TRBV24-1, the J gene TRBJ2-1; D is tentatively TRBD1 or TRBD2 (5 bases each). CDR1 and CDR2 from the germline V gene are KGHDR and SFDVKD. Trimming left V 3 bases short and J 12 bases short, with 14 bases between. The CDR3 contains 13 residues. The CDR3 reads CATSDPQGVGQFF. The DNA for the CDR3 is TGTGCCACCAGTGATCCCCAGGGAGTCGGGCAGTTCTTC.

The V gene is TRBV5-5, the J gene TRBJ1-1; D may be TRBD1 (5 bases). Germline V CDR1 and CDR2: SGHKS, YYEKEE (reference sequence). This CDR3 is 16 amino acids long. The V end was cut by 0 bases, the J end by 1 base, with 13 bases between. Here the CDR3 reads CASSLALTAWNTEAFF. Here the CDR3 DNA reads TGTGCCAGCAGCTTGGCGCTGACAGCTTGGAACACTGAAGCTTTCTTT.